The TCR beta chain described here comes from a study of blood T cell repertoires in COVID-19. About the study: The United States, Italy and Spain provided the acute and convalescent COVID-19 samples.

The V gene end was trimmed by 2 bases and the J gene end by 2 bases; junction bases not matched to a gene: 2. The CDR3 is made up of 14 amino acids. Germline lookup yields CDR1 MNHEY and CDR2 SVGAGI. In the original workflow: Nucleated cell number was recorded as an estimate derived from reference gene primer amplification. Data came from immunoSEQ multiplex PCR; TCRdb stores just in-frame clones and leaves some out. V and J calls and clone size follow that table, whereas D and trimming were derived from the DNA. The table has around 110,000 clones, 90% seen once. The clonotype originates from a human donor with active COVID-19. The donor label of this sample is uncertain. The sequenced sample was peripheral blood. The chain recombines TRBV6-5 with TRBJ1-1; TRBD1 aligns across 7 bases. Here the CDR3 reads CASSYGTVNTEAFF. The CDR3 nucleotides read TGTGCCAGCAGTTACGGGACAGTAAACACTGAAGCTTTCTTT.